Listed below are T cell receptor beta chains from one sample, sequenced in a study of cytomegalovirus exposure and HLA in healthy donors. Assay used: immunoSEQ multiplex PCR; TCRdb lists only in-frame clones, some missing. The repertoire table contains 100,000 or so clones. The sequenced material came from PBMCs. These receptors came from a man aged 50 or older in good health and CMV-seronegative. The CDR3 runs from the conserved cysteine through the conserved F or W. D genes are given only for firm matches.

>TRBV27|TRBJ1-5|.
CASAARTGIGQPQHF
TGTGCCAGCGCCGCCCGAACAGGGATCGGTCAGCCCCAGCATTTT
>TRBV7-8|TRBJ2-7|.
CASSLALGSTITTYEQYF
TGTGCCAGCAGCTTAGCTCTCGGCAGTACAATTACTACCTACGAGCAGTACTTC
>TRBV5-5|TRBJ1-4|.
CASSQQGYEKLFF
TGTGCCAGCAGTCAACAGGGTTACGAAAAACTGTTTTTT
>TRBV27|TRBJ2-2|.
CASSPTGFGTGELFF
TGTGCCAGCAGCCCTACAGGGTTTGGCACCGGGGAGCTGTTTTTT
>TRBV19|TRBJ1-1|.
CASSMVRGGTEAFF
TGTGCCAGTAGTATGGTTCGAGGGGGTACTGAAGCTTTCTTT
>TRBV7-6|TRBJ2-7|TRBD1
CASSGTGNTYEQYF
TGTGCCAGCAGCGGGACAGGGAATACCTACGAGCAGTACTTC
>TRBV11-2|TRBJ1-2|TRBD1
CASSLTGDGYTF
TGTGCCAGCAGCTTAACAGGGGATGGCTACACCTTC
>TRBV11-2|TRBJ2-5|.
CASSLETGRRAQYF
TGTGCCAGCAGCTTAGAGACCGGCAGGCGGGCCCAGTACTTC
>TRBV5-1|TRBJ2-7|.
CASSPTGESSYEQYF
TGCGCCAGCAGCCCCACGGGGGAGAGCTCCTACGAGCAGTACTTC
>TRBV2|TRBJ1-2|TRBD1
CASRAGRGYYGYTF
TGTGCCAGCAGGGCGGGCAGGGGGTATTATGGCTACACCTTC
>TRBV19|TRBJ2-7|.
CASSIQNVGGYEQYF
TGTGCCAGTAGTATACAAAATGTCGGGGGCTACGAGCAGTACTTC
>TRBV6-1|TRBJ1-2|TRBD1
CAPRTGRNYGYTF
TGTGCCCCCAGGACAGGGAGGAACTATGGCTACACCTTC
>TRBV4-1|TRBJ2-6|TRBD1
CASSQRSGGTGNSGANVLTF
TGCGCCAGCAGCCAGCGCTCTGGCGGGACAGGGAACTCTGGGGCCAACGTCCTGACTTTC
>TRBV4-3|TRBJ2-2|TRBD2
CASSQLPRGLAERNITTGELFF
TGCGCCAGCAGCCAACTTCCCCGCGGACTAGCGGAACGAAATATTACCACCGGGGAGCTGTTTTTT
>TRBV9|TRBJ2-1|TRBD2
CASSTGTSGDTYNEQFF
TGTGCCAGCAGCACCGGGACTAGCGGGGACACCTACAATGAGCAGTTCTTC
>TRBV6-5|TRBJ1-2|.
CASNSPSGGAGYTF
TGTGCCAGCAATTCCCCCTCGGGGGGCGCTGGCTACACCTTC
>TRBV29-1|TRBJ2-5|TRBD1
CSVSTGGFFETQYF
TGCAGCGTTTCGACAGGGGGCTTCTTCGAGACCCAGTACTTC
>TRBV2|TRBJ1-1|TRBD1
CASSRDRGRNTEAFF
TGTGCCAGCAGCCGGGACAGGGGACGGAACACTGAAGCTTTCTTT
>TRBV2|TRBJ1-2|.
CASSDAGDYGYTF
TGTGCCAGCAGTGATGCGGGGGACTATGGCTACACCTTC
>TRBV7-9|TRBJ1-1|.
CASSLELGSEAFF
TGTGCCAGCAGCTTAGAGCTGGGGAGTGAAGCTTTCTTT
>TRBV5-1|TRBJ2-1|TRBD1
CASSLSGTGVNEQFF
TGCGCCAGCAGCTTATCCGGGACAGGGGTAAATGAGCAGTTCTTC
>TRBV30|TRBJ2-4|.
CAWSAPGHLDF
TGTGCCTGGAGTGCCCCTGGACACCTAGACTTC
>TRBV5-1|TRBJ2-1|TRBD2
CASSLEGLGGGNEQFF
TGCGCCAGCAGCTTGGAGGGGTTGGGGGGGGGCAATGAGCAGTTCTTC
>TRBV7-8|TRBJ2-1|.
CASSLGLAPYNEQFF
TGTGCCAGCAGCTTAGGGCTAGCGCCCTACAATGAGCAGTTCTTC
>TRBV7-9|TRBJ1-2|.
CASSEVVNYGYTF
TGTGCCAGCAGTGAGGTAGTAAACTATGGCTACACCTTC
>TRBV7-9|TRBJ2-1|.
CASSSVLRTFF
TGTGCCAGCAGTTCGGTCCTACGAACGTTCTTC
>TRBV5-6|TRBJ1-2|.
CASSLFHRDIDYGYTF
TGTGCCAGCAGCTTGTTTCACCGCGACATAGACTATGGCTACACCTTC
>TRBV4-1|TRBJ1-4|.
CASSQGVGHEKLFF
TGCGCCAGCAGCCAAGGGGTGGGGCATGAAAAACTGTTTTTT
>TRBV5-6|TRBJ2-7|TRBD1
CASSLTGATYEQYF
TGTGCCAGCAGCTTGACAGGGGCGACCTACGAGCAGTACTTC
>TRBV6-6|TRBJ1-4|.
CASSYAAQLNEKLFF
TGTGCCAGCAGTTACGCGGCCCAGCTTAATGAAAAACTGTTTTTT
>TRBV27|TRBJ1-1|.
CASSKHVIGTEAFF
TGTGCCAGCAGTAAACACGTAATTGGCACTGAAGCTTTCTTT
>TRBV18|TRBJ1-1|TRBD1
CASSPGQRTEAFF
TGTGCCAGCTCACCGGGACAGCGGACTGAAGCTTTCTTT
>TRBV7-2|TRBJ2-7|TRBD1
CASSPRGQGTNEQYF
TGTGCCAGCAGCCCCAGGGGACAGGGAACCAACGAGCAGTACTTC
>TRBV7-8|TRBJ1-6|TRBD1
CASSRPGQGNSPLHF
TGTGCCAGCAGCCGACCGGGACAGGGTAATTCACCCCTCCACTTT
>TRBV9|TRBJ1-1|TRBD1
CASSVGTDMNTEAFF
TGTGCCAGCAGCGTGGGGACAGATATGAACACTGAAGCTTTCTTT
>TRBV6-1|TRBJ1-5|.
CATSFGQLNQPQHF
TGTGCCACCTCGTTCGGACAGCTCAATCAGCCCCAGCATTTT
>TRBV23-1|TRBJ2-3|.
CASSQSRRGTDTQYF
TGCGCCAGCAGTCAATCGAGGAGGGGCACAGATACGCAGTATTTT
>TRBV5-1|TRBJ1-1|.
CASSTLQGDTEAFF
TGCGCCAGCAGCACTCTACAGGGTGACACTGAAGCTTTCTTT
>TRBV10-2|TRBJ1-5|.
CASRGTYLIDSGKQPQHF
TGCGCCAGCAGAGGGACATATCTCATTGATTCGGGAAAACAGCCCCAGCATTTT
>TRBV9|TRBJ2-3|.
CASSVAARATDTQYF
TGTGCCAGCAGCGTCGCGGCCAGGGCCACAGATACGCAGTATTTT